A selection of T cell receptor beta chains follows, all from one sample in a study of shared clonotypes between healthy human individuals. This table comes from immunoSEQ multiplex PCR, and its TCRdb copy is limited to in-frame clones, with some not included. The table has 2 million to 3 million clones, around 90% seen once. Sequencing was carried out using naive CD4+ T cells sorted from blood. These receptors were obtained from a young man in good health. CDR3s include the opening cysteine and the closing phenylalanine or tryptophan. Fields, in order: CDR3 DNA, CDR3 protein, D gene, J gene, V gene, clone size. The D gene is left open where the match is weak. Size values are once, few and many counts, or a class for expanded clones, and some rows have none.

TGTGCCAGCAGCGGAGGGGACAGGGACCGGCCCCAGCATTTT | CASSGGDRDRPQHF | TRBD1 | TRBJ1-5 | TRBV9 | few
TGTGCCAGCAGCTTGGCCCCTAGCGGGAGGGCCAGGAATGAGCAGTTCTTC | CASSLAPSGRARNEQFF | TRBD2 | TRBJ2-1 | TRBV5-4 | NA
TGTGCCAGCAGATGGGGGGGACAGTCCAATCAGCCCCAGCATTTT | CASRWGGQSNQPQHF | TRBD1 | TRBJ1-5 | TRBV6-1 | NA
TGTGCCAGCAGTTCCGGGGAGGGGTCTGAGCAGTTCTTC | CASSSGEGSEQFF | TRBD2 | TRBJ2-1 | TRBV6-5 | NA
TGTGCCAGTAGTCCCGGGACAGGGAAGCAAGAGACCCAGTACTTC | CASSPGTGKQETQYF | TRBD1 | TRBJ2-5 | TRBV19 | NA
TGTGCCACCAGCAGAGATCTGGGGAACTATGGCTACACCTTC | CATSRDLGNYGYTF | NA | TRBJ1-2 | TRBV15 | NA
TGTGCCAGCTCACCCGTTCAGGGGAATTATGAAGCTTTCTTT | CASSPVQGNYEAFF | NA | TRBJ1-1 | TRBV18 | NA
TGTGCCAGCTCACTGAACCCGGGGCCTAGCACAGATACGCAGTATTTT | CASSLNPGPSTDTQYF | NA | TRBJ2-3 | TRBV18 | NA
TGTGCCAGCTCACCAAGAGCGGGCGGCCCCGACAATGAGCAGTTCTTC | CASSPRAGGPDNEQFF | NA | TRBJ2-1 | TRBV18 | once
TGTGCCAGCTCACAATTGCAGGAGAACACCGGGGAGCTGTTTTTT | CASSQLQENTGELFF | NA | TRBJ2-2 | TRBV18 | NA
TGTGCCTGGAGTGTTAGAAGGGGACACCGGGATGGCTACACCTTC | CAWSVRRGHRDGYTF | NA | TRBJ1-2 | TRBV30 | NA
TGTGCCAGCAGCTTAATAGCGGGAGGTTATGAGCAGTTCTTC | CASSLIAGGYEQFF | TRBD2 | TRBJ2-1 | TRBV11-2 | NA
TGTGCCAGCAGTTACGGGGAAGCTGGCTACAATGAGCAGTTCTTC | CASSYGEAGYNEQFF | NA | TRBJ2-1 | TRBV6-6 | NA
TGTGCCAGCAGCTTACAGAAGGATTATAATTCACCCCTCCACTTT | CASSLQKDYNSPLHF | NA | TRBJ1-6 | TRBV7-2 | NA
TGTGCCAGCAGCAACGATAATGAGCAGTTCTTC | CASSNDNEQFF | NA | TRBJ2-1 | TRBV5-4 | NA
TGTGCAAGTCTCGGCGGACAGGTGGGGTCCTACGAGCAGTACTTC | CASLGGQVGSYEQYF | NA | TRBJ2-7 | TRBV12-2 | NA
TGTGCCAGCAGCTTAGCGGATAGGGACTATTCACCCCTCCACTTT | CASSLADRDYSPLHF | NA | TRBJ1-6 | TRBV7-9 | NA
TGTGCCAGTAGTATGAGTTGGAGGGCAGATACGCAGTATTTT | CASSMSWRADTQYF | NA | TRBJ2-3 | TRBV19 | NA
TGTGCCAGCAGCTTTCTACGGCGGGACAGGAGCTCCTACGAGCAGTACTTC | CASSFLRRDRSSYEQYF | TRBD1 | TRBJ2-7 | TRBV11-2 | NA
TGTGCCATCAAGCCCGGGGATTGGGACACCGGGGAGCTGTTTTTT | CAIKPGDWDTGELFF | NA | TRBJ2-2 | TRBV10-3 | NA
TGTGCCAGCAGCGCAGGGGACAGGGCTAACTATGGCTACACCTTC | CASSAGDRANYGYTF | TRBD1 | TRBJ1-2 | TRBV7-9 | few
TGTGCCAGCAGCCTTACCTCTGGAAACACCATATATTTT | CASSLTSGNTIYF | NA | TRBJ1-3 | TRBV5-4 | few
TGCGCCAGCAGGGTCGCTTTCAGGCAAAAAACACTAGGAGAGACCCAGTACTTC | CASRVAFRQKTLGETQYF | NA | TRBJ2-5 | TRBV10-1 | NA
TGTGCCAGCAGTTACTCTCCGGGGCAAGAGACCCAGTACTTC | CASSYSPGQETQYF | NA | TRBJ2-5 | TRBV6-5 | NA
TGTGCCAGCGGTCAGACTCTTGAGACCCAGTACTTC | CASGQTLETQYF | NA | TRBJ2-5 | TRBV7-2 | NA
TGTGCCATCAGTGATTGGGGATTAGGAAATCAGCCCCAGCATTTT | CAISDWGLGNQPQHF | NA | TRBJ1-5 | TRBV10-3 | NA
TGTGCCAGCAGTAAGCGACGAGGGGGGCTGGACACTGAAGCTTTCTTT | CASSKRRGGLDTEAFF | NA | TRBJ1-1 | TRBV25-1 | NA
TGTGCCTGGACTGAGATAGAGACCCAGTACTTC | CAWTEIETQYF | NA | TRBJ2-5 | TRBV30 | NA
TGTGCCACTCACCCCCGCCCAGGGGGCGGATACGAGCAGTACTTC | CATHPRPGGGYEQYF | TRBD1 | TRBJ2-7 | TRBV6-1 | NA
TGCGCCAGCAGCTCGTCGACAGGATCGGCTGGGGCCAACGTCCTGACTTTC | CASSSSTGSAGANVLTF | NA | TRBJ2-6 | TRBV5-1 | once
TGTGCCAGCAGTACGCCCGGGACAGGGTATGGCTACACCTTC | CASSTPGTGYGYTF | TRBD1 | TRBJ1-2 | TRBV6-6 | NA
TGTGCCAGCACCCGGGACCCCATGAACTACGAGCAGTACTTC | CASTRDPMNYEQYF | NA | TRBJ2-7 | TRBV6-5 | NA